This T cell receptor (beta chain) is from a study of response to subunit inactivated influenza vaccine. Study results and limitations: After each seasonal influenza vaccination, few new T cells are recruited, the authors suggested.

TCRdb reprocessed the RT-PCR reads with MiXCR, giving one entry per CDR3 protein. The data show around 580,000 distinct CDR3 sequences, roughly 10% seen once. Germline V gene data show CDR1 as DFQATT and CDR2 as SNEGSKA (reference sequence). The V end was cut by 0 bases, the J end by 3 bases, with 15 bases between. This CDR3 has 16 amino acids. This clonotype showed up just a few times. What it binds is not known. V is TRBV20-1 and J is TRBJ1-5; D gene uncertain. The source is a man aged 45 to 65 who received an inactivated influenza vaccine. Sample: PBMCs from blood, taken on the day of vaccination. The CDR3 is CSARDTAGLFNQPQHF. CDR3 in DNA: TGCAGTGCTAGAGATACGGCAGGACTTTTCAATCAGCCCCAGCATTTT.